This T cell receptor beta chain derives from a study of T cells expressing NK-cell markers. About the study: Sorted CD3+CD56+NKG2C+, CD3+CD56+NKG2C- and CD3+CD56-NKG2C+ T-cell subsets were beta-chain profiled. Seropositivity for HCMV was found in seven of the eight sequenced donors, with one seronegative. Study-wide findings and caveats: Roughly 1.0-7.0% of CD8+ T cells in more than five donors belonged to dominant NKG2C+ clonotypes.

On this clonotype itself: The antigen is unknown.

TCRdb reworked the 5' RACE reads into one entry per CDR3 protein, no DNA. The sample holds a few hundred thousand distinct CDR3 sequences. Germline V gene data show CDR1 as SGHVS and CDR2 as FQNEAQ. The CDR3 spans 14 residues. This sequence joins TRBV7-8 and TRBJ1-1. This receptor was obtained from a woman between 45 and 65 years old in good health. Material for sequencing was blood T cells: a sorted CD56 or NKG2C T cell subset, CD4+ or CD8+ T cells, or bulk PBMC T cells (not recorded which). CDR3: CASSSGGKNTEAFF. The entire variable domain, with the rest obtained from reference TRBV7-8 and TRBJ1-1, is as follows: GAGVSQSPRYKVAKRGQDVALRCDPISGHVSLFWYQQALGQGPEFLTYFQNEAQLDKSGLPSDRFFAERPEGSVSTLKIQRTQQEDSAVYLCASSSGGKNTEAFFGQGTRLTVV.